This paragraph reports one T cell receptor (beta chain). It has no known antigen specificity. It has no much larger one-base neighbor in the sample; base qualities were not kept. Trimming leaves V shorter by 5 bases and J shorter by 1 base, with the junction holding 2 bases beyond the gene matches. CDR3 length: 15 amino acids, cysteine to phenylalanine. The entry retains the CDR3 DNA only, 45 bases that are in frame from base 1. Per the germline V gene, SGHTA is the CDR1 and FQGNSA is the CDR2. TCR beta CDR3 regions were amplified from genomic DNA using the immunoSEQ hsTCRB kit. An Illumina HiSeq system was used to carry out high-throughput TRB CDR3 sequencing. In the original analysis: The immunoSEQ software was used to analyze sequencing reads, and nonproductive sequences containing premature stops or frame-shifts were excluded. Clonality of the repertoire was calculated as one minus Shannon entropy normalized by log2 of the number of unique productive sequences. Sourced from immuneACCESS, this table was stored by TCRdb with only in-frame sequences that have V and J called. A share of the clones is absent; for the studies checked, an unresolved V gene accounts for under half, and the remainder has no known explanation. Clone size and V and J calls were adopted from that table, with D and trimming inferred from the DNA. Within this sample are approximately 18,000 clones, with about 88% of them counted one time only. The biggest ten clones account for approximately 1% of the sample.

The selected pancreatic ductal adenocarcinoma patients had received surgery without neoadjuvant therapy. After peripheral blood was drawn into heparin tubes, PBMCs were separated on a histopaque density gradient and then cryopreserved in about 9.8% DMSO. The DNeasy Blood and Tissue Kit, with Proteinase K and RNase treatment, was used to extract genomic DNA from about seven PBMC specimens and fewer than ten flash-frozen tumor specimens. The entry originates in a study of T cells in pancreatic ductal adenocarcinoma (dated by TCRdb to the late 2010s). Describing the broader study: To learn about the adaptive T-cell response arising naturally, investigators profiled where tumor-infiltrating CD8+ T cells, together with suppressive cells, were located within resected pancreatic ductal adenocarcinoma, how abundant they were, and what qualities they showed. Results the study describes overall, beyond this receptor: Compared with tumor samples, blood samples had more total productive templates and about 7.5-fold more unique clonotypes. Tumor versus blood clonality comparisons may be biased because tumors are enriched in CD45RO+ effector rather than naive T cells, biasing toward lower diversity. Since most pancreatic cancer patients present with inoperable disease, the resected cohort was skewed toward the minority of patients who had early-stage disease. T-cell clonality did not differ significantly between tumor and blood, with mean clonality approximately 0.11 in tumors and 0.065 to 0.085 in blood.

Sequencing used PBMCs. The source of this sequence is a human donor with pancreatic ductal adenocarcinoma. The chain couples TRBV7-2 to TRBJ2-2, with 9 middle bases fitting TRBD2. The CDR3: CASSPSGVNTGELFF. DNA sequence: TGTGCCAGCAGCCCTAGCGGGGTGAACACCGGGGAGCTGTTTTTT. Where the CDR3 stops, the reference TRBV7-2 and TRBJ2-2 genes take over; the full variable domain is GAGVSQSPSNKVTEKGKDVELRCDPISGHTALYWYRQSLGQGLEFLIYFQGNSAPDKSGLPSDRFSAERTGGSVSTLTIQRTQQEDSAVYLCASSPSGVNTGELFFGEGSRLTVL.